Listed below are T cell receptor beta chains from one sample, sequenced in a study of T cell responses to AZD1222 COVID-19 vaccine. Only in-frame clones appear in the TCRdb table, and some are missing; sequencing was by immunoSEQ multiplex PCR. The table records about 110,000 clones, roughly 90% of them present only once. Sample: peripheral blood, taken on day 0 of AZD1222 vaccination. The origin of the receptors is an adult in good health. CDR3s include the opening cysteine and the closing phenylalanine or tryptophan. The D gene is left open where the match is weak. Only part of the rows carry a size: once, few, many, or a class if the clone is expanded.

>.|TRBJ1-3|TRBV3-1/TRBV3-2|.
CASSFSAGNTIYF
TGTGCCAGCAGCTTTTCGGCTGGAAACACCATATATTTT
>.|TRBJ1-2|TRBV7-9|.
CASSSSPGTSLRGYTF
TGTGCCAGCAGCTCCTCCCCCGGGACTTCTCTTAGGGGCTACACCTTC
>.|TRBJ2-7|TRBV12-3/TRBV12-4|TRBD1
CASRTGGYHEQYF
TGTGCCAGCAGGACAGGGGGCTACCACGAGCAGTACTTC
>.|TRBJ1-2|TRBV12-2|.
CASRLTGTYGYTF
TGTGCAAGTCGCTTAACAGGGACCTATGGCTACACCTTC
>.|TRBJ1-5|TRBV19|.
CASSRDPFNQPQHF
TGTGCCAGTAGCCGGGACCCGTTCAATCAGCCCCAGCATTTT
>.|TRBJ2-3|TRBV4-2|.
CATSSPMASTDTQYF
TGTGCCACATCCTCACCCATGGCTAGCACAGATACGCAGTATTTT
>.|TRBJ2-7|TRBV10-1|TRBD2
CAGLAGPYEQYF
TGCGCCGGTCTAGCGGGGCCCTACGAGCAGTACTTC
>.|TRBJ2-3|TRBV9|TRBD2
CASSVGLAGGPVRSTDTQYF
TGTGCCAGCAGCGTAGGACTAGCGGGAGGGCCGGTTAGAAGCACAGATACGCAGTATTTT
>once|TRBJ2-4|TRBV28|.
CASSLSGTLAKNIQYF
TGTGCCAGCAGTTTATCGGGGACGCTAGCCAAAAACATTCAGTACTTC
>.|TRBJ2-7|TRBV6-5|TRBD1
CASSKPGQGVDEQYF
TGTGCCAGCAGTAAACCCGGACAGGGGGTGGACGAGCAGTACTTC
>.|TRBJ2-6|TRBV29-1|.
CSVGYKRSGANVLTF
TGCAGCGTTGGTTATAAACGCTCTGGGGCCAACGTCCTGACTTTC
>.|TRBJ2-7|TRBV6-5|TRBD1
CATTRQGEYEQYF
TGTGCCACCACTAGGCAGGGGGAGTACGAGCAGTACTTC
>.|TRBJ2-2|TRBV5-4|.
CASSLWASGPGELFF
TGTGCCAGCAGCTTGTGGGCCTCCGGGCCCGGGGAGCTGTTTTTT
>.|TRBJ1-1|TRBV5-8|TRBD1
CASSLATGGGGTTEAFF
TGTGCCAGCAGCTTGGCGACAGGGGGCGGAGGGACCACTGAAGCTTTCTTT
>.|TRBJ1-5|TRBV28|TRBD1
CASSPQGTGWNSNQPQHF
TGTGCCAGCAGCCCTCAGGGGACAGGTTGGAATAGCAATCAGCCCCAGCATTTT
>.|TRBJ1-1|TRBV6-6|TRBD1
CASIRTGPWEAFF
TGTGCCAGCATAAGGACAGGACCTTGGGAAGCTTTCTTT
>.|TRBJ2-7|TRBV28|TRBD2
CASSGLAYWSYEQYF
TGTGCCAGCAGTGGACTAGCGTATTGGTCCTACGAGCAGTACTTC
>.|TRBJ1-2|TRBV9|.
CASSVDRDGAYGYTF
TGTGCCAGCAGCGTAGATCGCGACGGGGCTTATGGCTACACCTTC
>.|TRBJ1-5|TRBV4-1|.
CASSQDGKGLEPQHF
TGCGCCAGCAGCCAAGATGGTAAGGGTTTGGAGCCCCAGCATTTT
>.|TRBJ1-1|TRBV9|.
CASSQGPGTEAFF
TGTGCCAGCAGCCAAGGGCCTGGAACTGAAGCTTTCTTT
>.|TRBJ1-5|TRBV19|TRBD1
CASRSGQTNQPQHF
TGTGCCAGTAGGTCGGGACAGACCAATCAGCCCCAGCATTTT
>few|TRBJ1-4|TRBV7-9|.
CASSREGFNEKLFF
TGTGCCAGCAGTCGAGAGGGGTTTAATGAAAAACTGTTTTTT
>.|TRBJ2-5|TRBV3-1/TRBV3-2|.
CASSQVPFAETQYF
TGTGCCAGCAGCCAAGTACCGTTCGCAGAGACCCAGTACTTC
>.|TRBJ2-7|TRBV28|TRBD1
CASSLRPRGSSYEQYF
TGTGCCAGCAGTTTAAGACCCAGGGGGAGCTCCTACGAGCAGTACTTC
>once|TRBJ1-2|TRBV5-6|.
CASSLRGGDGYTF
TGTGCCAGCAGCTTGAGGGGGGGCGATGGCTACACCTTC
>.|TRBJ1-1|TRBV28|.
CASSAPGGRTTEAFF
TGTGCCAGCAGTGCGCCCGGGGGGCGGACGACTGAAGCTTTCTTT
>.|TRBJ2-6|TRBV5-1|.
CASSYPGTASSGANVLTF
TGCGCCAGCAGCTACCCCGGGACGGCAAGCTCTGGGGCCAACGTCCTGACTTTC
>.|TRBJ1-1|TRBV7-2|.
CASSPTQLNTEAFF
TGTGCCAGCAGCCCCACACAGTTGAACACTGAAGCTTTCTTT
>.|TRBJ1-6|TRBV3-1/TRBV3-2|.
CASSQPKGSPLHF
TGTGCCAGCTCCCAACCCAAGGGTTCACCCCTCCACTTT
>.|TRBJ2-3|TRBV10-3|TRBD2
CAISESGGSGTDTQYF
TGTGCCATCAGTGAGTCTGGCGGGAGTGGCACAGATACGCAGTATTTT
>.|TRBJ1-5|TRBV28|TRBD1
CASSSDRDPQPQHF
TGTGCCAGCAGTTCAGACAGGGATCCTCAGCCCCAGCATTTT
>.|TRBJ1-5|TRBV19|.
CASSLSSSNQPQHF
TGTGCCAGTAGTCTGTCCAGTAGCAATCAGCCCCAGCATTTT
>.|TRBJ2-2|TRBV4-1|.
CASSRSGWGVGTGELFF
TGCGCCAGCAGCCGCTCCGGCTGGGGGGTTGGCACCGGGGAGCTGTTTTTT
>.|TRBJ1-1|TRBV6-1|TRBD1
CASSEDRGDTEAFF
TGTGCCAGCAGTGAAGACAGGGGGGACACTGAAGCTTTCTTT
>.|TRBJ2-6|TRBV11-2|.
CASSPSGETGLSGANVLTF
TGTGCCAGCAGCCCCTCGGGAGAGACAGGCCTCTCTGGGGCCAACGTCCTGACTTTC
>.|TRBJ1-5|TRBV19|.
CASTLGQSYQPQHF
TGTGCCAGTACCCTAGGGCAGAGTTATCAGCCCCAGCATTTT
>.|TRBJ2-1|TRBV7-6|TRBD1
CASSSQTGLYNEQFF
TGTGCCAGCAGCAGCCAGACAGGGTTGTACAATGAGCAGTTCTTC
>once|TRBJ2-1|TRBV28|.
CASSLPLTGYNEQFF
TGTGCCAGCAGTTTACCCCTGACCGGGTACAATGAGCAGTTCTTC
>.|TRBJ1-5|TRBV6-2/TRBV6-3|.
CASSSMASQHF
TGTGCCAGCAGTTCGATGGCATCCCAGCATTTT
>few|TRBJ1-2|TRBV6-1|.
CASSDRYGYTF
TGTGCCAGCAGTGACCGGTATGGCTACACCTTC
>.|TRBJ1-6|TRBV28|.
CASSPGSVVSPLHF
TGTGCCAGCAGTCCCGGTTCGGTGGTTTCACCCCTCCACTTT
>few|TRBJ2-2|TRBV9|TRBD2
CASSVVSGRTGTGELFF
TGTGCCAGCAGCGTAGTGAGCGGGAGGACGGGGACCGGGGAGCTGTTTTTT